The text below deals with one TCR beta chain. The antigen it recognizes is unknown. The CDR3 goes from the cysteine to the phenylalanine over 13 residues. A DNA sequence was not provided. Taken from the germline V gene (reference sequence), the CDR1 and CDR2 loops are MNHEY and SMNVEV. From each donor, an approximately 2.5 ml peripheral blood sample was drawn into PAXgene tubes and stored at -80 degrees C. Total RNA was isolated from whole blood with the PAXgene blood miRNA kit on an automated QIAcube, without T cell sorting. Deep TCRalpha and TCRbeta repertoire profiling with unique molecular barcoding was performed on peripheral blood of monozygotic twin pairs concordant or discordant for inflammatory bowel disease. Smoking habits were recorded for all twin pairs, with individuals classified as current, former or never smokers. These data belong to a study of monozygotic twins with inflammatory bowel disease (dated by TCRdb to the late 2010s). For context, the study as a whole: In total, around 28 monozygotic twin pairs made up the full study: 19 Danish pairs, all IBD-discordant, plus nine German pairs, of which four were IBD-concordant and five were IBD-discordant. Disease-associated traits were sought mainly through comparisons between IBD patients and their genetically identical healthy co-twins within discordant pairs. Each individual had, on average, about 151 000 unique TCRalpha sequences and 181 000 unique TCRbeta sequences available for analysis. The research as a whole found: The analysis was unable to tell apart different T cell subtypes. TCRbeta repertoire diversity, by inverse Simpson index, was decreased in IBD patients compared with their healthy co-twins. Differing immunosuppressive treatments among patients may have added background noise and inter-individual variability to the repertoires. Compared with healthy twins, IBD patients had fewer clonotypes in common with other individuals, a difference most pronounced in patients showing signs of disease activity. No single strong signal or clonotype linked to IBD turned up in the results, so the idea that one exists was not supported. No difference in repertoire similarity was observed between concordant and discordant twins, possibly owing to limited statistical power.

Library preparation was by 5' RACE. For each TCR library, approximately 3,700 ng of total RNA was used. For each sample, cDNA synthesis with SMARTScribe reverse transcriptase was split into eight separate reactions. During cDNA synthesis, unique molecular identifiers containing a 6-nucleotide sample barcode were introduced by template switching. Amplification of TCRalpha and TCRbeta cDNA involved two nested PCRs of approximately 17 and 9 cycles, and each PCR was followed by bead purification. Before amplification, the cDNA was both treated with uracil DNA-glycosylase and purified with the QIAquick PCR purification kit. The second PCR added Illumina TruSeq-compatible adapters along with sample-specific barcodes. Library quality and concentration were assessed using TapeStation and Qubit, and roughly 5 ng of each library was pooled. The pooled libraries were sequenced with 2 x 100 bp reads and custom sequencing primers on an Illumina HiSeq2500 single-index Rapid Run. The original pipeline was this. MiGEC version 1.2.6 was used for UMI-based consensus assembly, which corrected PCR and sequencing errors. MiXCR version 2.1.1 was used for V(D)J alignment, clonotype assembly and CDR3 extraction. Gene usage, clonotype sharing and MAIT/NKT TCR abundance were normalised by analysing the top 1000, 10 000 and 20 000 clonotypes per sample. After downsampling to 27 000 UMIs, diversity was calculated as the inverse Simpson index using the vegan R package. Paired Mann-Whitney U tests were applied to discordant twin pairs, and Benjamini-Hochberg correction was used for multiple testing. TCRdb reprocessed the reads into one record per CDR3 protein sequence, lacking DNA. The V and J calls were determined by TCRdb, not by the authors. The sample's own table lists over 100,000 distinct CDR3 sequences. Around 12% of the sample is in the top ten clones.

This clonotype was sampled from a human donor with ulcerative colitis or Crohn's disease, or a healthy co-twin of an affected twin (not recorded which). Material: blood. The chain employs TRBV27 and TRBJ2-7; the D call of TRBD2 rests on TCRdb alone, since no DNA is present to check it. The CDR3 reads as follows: CASSLEGIYEQYF.